What follows are 30 T cell receptor beta chains derived from one specimen sequenced in a study of blood T cell repertoires in COVID-19 (dated by TCRdb to the early 2020s). Receptors were amplified or captured by the immunoSEQ multiplex PCR assay. TCRdb stores this immuneACCESS table with in-frame sequences only. Part of the clones is absent; in the studies checked, under half of the shortfall reflects unresolved V genes, and no reason is known for the rest. Counted in this sample were around 240,000 clones; 70% to 90% of them appeared once. Approximately 1.9% of the sample is in the top ten clones. The sequenced sample consisted of PBMCs or T cells enriched from blood (not recorded which). These receptors came from a woman aged 50 to 60 who had recovered from COVID-19.

This chain joins TRBV7-2 and TRBJ1-5; TRBD1 is a possible D gene (5 bases). CDR3 size: 14 residues. V lost 5 bases to trimming and J lost 4 bases, with 12 bases between them. Per germline, CDR1 SGHTA and CDR2 FQGNSA. The CDR3, as DNA: TGTGCCAGCAGCGGGGGGTCCTTGAATCAGCCCCAGCATTTT. Encoded protein: CASSGGSLNQPQHF.

This clone is a singleton in its sample. The chain uses TRBV11-3 and TRBJ2-6; D might be TRBD1 (6 bases). The CDR3 runs to 18 residues. Germline CDR1 SGHNT, CDR2 YENEEA. Trimming shortened V by 4 bases and J by 0 bases, and 16 bases separated the two germline ends. The CDR3 sequence: CASSSDGQRSSGANVLTF. Written as DNA, the CDR3 is TGTGCCAGCAGCTCGGACGGACAGCGAAGCTCTGGGGCCAACGTCCTGACTTTC.

V is TRBV3-1 (or the pseudogene TRBV3-2) and J is TRBJ2-3; 8 bases fit TRBD2. This CDR3 contains 18 residues. The trim removed 0 bases at V and 2 bases at J, leaving 10 bases unmatched. Per germline, CDR1 LGHDT and CDR2 YNNKEL (reference sequence). The CDR3 reads CASSQDEALAEPTDTQYF. CDR3 sequence (DNA): TGTGCCAGCAGCCAAGATGAGGCACTAGCGGAACCCACAGATACGCAGTATTTT.

This clone was counted only a few times. The chain combines TRBV18 with TRBJ2-7, with TRBD2 as a possible D gene (5 bases). This CDR3 is 16 amino acids long. Looked up from germline, CDR1 is KGHSH and CDR2 is LQKENI. Trimming left V 1 base short and J 2 bases short, with 15 bases between. This chain's CDR3 is CASSPLGGGGTYEQYF. CDR3 nucleotides: TGTGCCAGCTCACCACTGGGCGGAGGCGGTACCTACGAGCAGTACTTC. The variable domain in full, with the rest retrieved from reference TRBV18 and TRBJ2-7, is NAGVMQNPRHLVRRRGQEARLRCSPMKGHSHVYWYRQLPEEGLKFMVYLQKENIIDESGMPKERFSAEFPKEGPSILRIQQVVRGDSAAYFCASSPLGGGGTYEQYFGPGTRLTVT.

The V call is TRBV3-1 (or the pseudogene TRBV3-2), the J call TRBJ2-1, with 14 bases identical to TRBD2. The germline V gene has CDR1 LGHDT and CDR2 YNNKEL (reference sequence). Trimming removed 2 bases from V and 9 bases from J; junction bases left unmatched: 9. This CDR3 has 17 amino acids. DNA of the CDR3: TGTGCCAGCAGCCAACATTCGGGGACTAGCGGGAGTGGTGAGCAGTTCTTC. Protein: CASSQHSGTSGSGEQFF.

V and J are TRBV6-5 and TRBJ1-1; D not resolved. Germline V gene lookup returns CDR1 MNHEY and CDR2 SVGAGI. This CDR3 is built from 16 residues. V was cut by 0 bases and J by 1 base, with 12 bases left in between. In DNA, the CDR3 is TGTGCCAGCAGTTACTCGAGGGCGAGAAGGAACACTGAAGCTTTCTTT. Amino acids: CASSYSRARRNTEAFF.

The chain couples TRBV11-2 to TRBJ2-3; D is uncertain. Germline V CDR1 and CDR2: SGHAT, FQNNGV. CDR3 size: 14 residues. Trimming stripped 4 bases from V and 4 bases from J, with 12 bases between. CDR3 nucleotides: TGTGCCAGCAGCTCGACATATTATCCAGATACGCAGTATTTT. This translates into CASSSTYYPDTQYF.

The rearrangement links TRBV7-2 to TRBJ2-1; unclear D gene. Germline V gene data show CDR1 as SGHTA and CDR2 as FQGNSA. This CDR3 is 13 amino acids long. Trimming took off 1 base at V and 10 bases at J, with 11 bases between the two ends. CDR3 in amino acids: CASSLEELREQFF. CDR3 DNA: TGTGCCAGCAGCTTAGAGGAGCTTCGGGAGCAGTTCTTC.

This chain joins TRBV19 and TRBJ1-5, with a tentative D call TRBD1 (6 bases). The CDR3 extends over 16 amino acids. The germline CDR1 and CDR2 sequences are LNHDA and SQIVND (reference sequence). Between the trimmed V and J ends, which lost 7 bases and 1 base, there was a span of 17 bases. The CDR3 protein is CASNHPQGQSNQPQHF. The CDR3 bases are TGTGCCAGTAACCACCCACAGGGTCAAAGCAATCAGCCCCAGCATTTT.

The chain employs TRBV5-5 and TRBJ1-3; D call uncertain. The CDR3 covers 13 residues. The V end was cut by 4 bases, the J end by 3 bases, with 8 bases between. In germline, CDR1 is SGHKS, CDR2 YYEKEE (reference sequence). The CDR3 DNA reads as TGTGCCAGCAGCCTCGACTTTGGAAACACCATATATTTT. It codes for CASSLDFGNTIYF. Drawing the rest from reference TRBV5-5 and TRBJ1-3, the complete variable domain is DAGVTQSPTHLIKTRGQQVTLRCSPISGHKSVSWYQQVLGQGPQFIFQYYEKEERGRGNFPDRFSARQFPNYSSELNVNALLLGDSALYLCASSLDFGNTIYFGEGSWLTVV.

The chain joins TRBV7-9 to TRBJ1-2, with 7 positions matching TRBD1. Germline V CDR1 and CDR2: SEHNR, FQNEAQ (reference sequence). V trimming: 8 bases; J trimming: 6 bases; junction bases outside the gene matches: 9. The CDR3 runs 13 residues. This CDR3 reads CASRQGGLHGYTF. Written as DNA, the CDR3 is TGTGCCAGCCGACAGGGCGGGCTTCATGGCTACACCTTC.

The V call is TRBV10-3, the J call TRBJ2-1; D is possibly TRBD2 (5 bases). Germline values: CDR1 ENHRY, CDR2 SYGVKD. The CDR3 sequence is 14 residues long. V dropped 10 bases and J dropped 7 bases, with 20 bases sitting between them. As DNA, the CDR3 is TGTGCCACCGGACTCGCGAAAGACTCAAATGAGCAGTTCTTC. Protein: CATGLAKDSNEQFF.

The chain links TRBV18 to TRBJ1-1; D may be TRBD1 (5 bases). CDR3 length equals 17 residues. CDR1 is KGHSH and CDR2 is LQKENI in the germline V gene. Trimming took off 3 bases at V and 2 bases at J, with 19 bases between the two ends. CDR3 sequence: CASSPGTGLVRNTEAFF. The CDR3 bases are TGTGCCAGCTCACCCGGCACAGGCCTGGTCAGAAACACTGAAGCTTTCTTT.

This chain uses TRBV11-2 with TRBJ1-6; D gene unclear. CDR1 and CDR2 from the germline V gene are SGHAT and FQNNGV. Trimming removed 3 bases at V and 9 bases at J, with 12 bases between. The CDR3 is 14 amino acids. The CDR3 DNA is TGTGCCAGCAGCTTGTTCGGGATGGGTTCACCCCTCCACTTT. As protein: CASSLFGMGSPLHF.

The CDR3 here is CATTGTIDTGELFF. The CDR3 DNA reads TGTGCCACCACCGGGACAATAGACACCGGGGAGCTGTTTTTT. The gene calls are TRBV28 and TRBJ2-2, with TRBD1 as a possible D gene (6 bases). Deletions cut 10 bases from V and 3 bases from J, with 15 bases between. This CDR3 comprises 14 residues. In germline, CDR1 is MDHEN, CDR2 SYDVKM.

The chain uses TRBV27 and TRBJ2-2, with 12 nucleotides matching TRBD2. This CDR3 region has 15 residues. CDR1 is MNHEY, CDR2 SMNVEV, per germline (reference sequence). After removal of 4 bases from V and 5 bases from J, the junction contained 2 bases not matched to a gene. The CDR3 nucleotides read TGTGCCAGCAGTTATGGGACTAGCGGGACCGGGGAGCTGTTTTTT. Its protein product is CASSYGTSGTGELFF.

The V call is TRBV2, the J call TRBJ2-7; 11 bases match TRBD2. V lost 6 bases to trimming and J lost 0 bases; unmatched junction nucleotides: 7. Germline V gene data show CDR1 as SNHLY and CDR2 as FYNNEI. This CDR3 comprises 16 residues. CDR3 sequence reads: CASRELAGDLSYEQYF. The CDR3 bases are TGTGCCAGCAGGGAACTAGCGGGAGATCTCTCCTACGAGCAGTACTTC.

V and J are TRBV5-1 and TRBJ2-5; 9 bases match TRBD1. J was trimmed by 5 bases and V by 4 bases; bases with no gene match: 6. The CDR3 is 14 residues long. Per germline, CDR1 SGHRS and CDR2 YFSETQ. CDR3 in DNA: TGCGCCAGCAGCGGGGACAGGGTTTGGGAGACCCAGTACTTC. Protein sequence: CASSGDRVWETQYF.

This chain's CDR3 is CASNIGAGGPHTGELFF. The CDR3 DNA is TGTGCCAGCAACATAGGGGCGGGAGGCCCACACACCGGGGAGCTGTTTTTT. The V call is TRBV13, the J call TRBJ2-2; TRBD2 matches 8 bases. In germline, CDR1 is PRHDT, CDR2 FYEKMQ (reference sequence). V lost 7 bases, J lost 3 bases, and 13 bases stayed unmatched. The CDR3 length is 17 residues.

The chain employs TRBV15 and TRBJ2-7; D might be TRBD1 (7 bases). Trimming left V 4 bases short and J 7 bases short, with 11 bases between. This CDR3 comprises 12 residues. The germline gives CDR1 LNHNV, CDR2 YYDKDF (reference sequence). CDR3 sequence (DNA): TGTGCCACCAGCATCAGGGGGGAAGAGCAGTACTTC. Translated: CATSIRGEEQYF.

The chain is built from TRBV9 and TRBJ2-7; 8 bases line up with TRBD2. V lost 7 bases, J lost 0 bases, and 6 bases stayed unmatched. CDR1 and CDR2 (germline): SGDLS, YYNGEE. The CDR3 covers 14 residues. CDR3 amino acids: CASGVSGSSYEQYF. DNA of the CDR3: TGTGCCAGCGGTGTCAGCGGGAGCTCCTACGAGCAGTACTTC.

The gene calls are TRBV7-9 and TRBJ1-1; D gene unclear. CDR1 is SEHNR, CDR2 FQNEAQ, per germline (reference sequence). CDR3 length equals 15 residues. The ends were cut back, 1 base at V and 1 base at J, with 10 bases in the middle. The CDR3 here is CASSLGATRNTEAFF. The DNA for the CDR3 is TGTGCCAGCAGCTTAGGGGCGACAAGGAACACTGAAGCTTTCTTT.

DNA for the CDR3: TGTGCCAGCAGTTTGTTTGGAGGGGCTGGAAACACCATATATTTT. This sequence encodes CASSLFGGAGNTIYF. The chain couples TRBV28 to TRBJ1-3, with D maybe TRBD1 (5 bases). This CDR3 contains 15 residues. CDR1 MDHEN and CDR2 SYDVKM come from the germline V gene. Trimming took 3 bases from V and 2 from J, leaving 11 bases between them.

CDR3 region: CASSVGLYGANVLTF. The DNA for the CDR3 is TGTGCCAGCAGCGTAGGACTATACGGGGCCAACGTCCTGACTTTC. The gene calls are TRBV9 and TRBJ2-6, with D possibly being TRBD2 (5 bases). Trimming took off 0 bases at V and 4 bases at J, with 8 bases between the two ends. In germline, CDR1 is SGDLS, CDR2 YYNGEE. This CDR3 spans 15 amino acids.

This clone was seen only a few times. The chain combines TRBV19 with TRBJ2-1; possible D gene TRBD1, 6 bases. The V end lost 8 bases, the J end lost 10 bases, and 18 bases lay between the germline ends. This CDR3 comprises 13 residues. Per germline, CDR1 LNHDA and CDR2 SQIVND (reference sequence). CDR3 residues: CASAAFGQQEQFF. The CDR3 bases are TGTGCCAGTGCTGCATTTGGACAGCAAGAGCAGTTCTTC.

This clone was detected a few times. The chain recombines TRBV28 with TRBJ1-1; a possible D gene is TRBD1 (6 bases). Germline V gene data show CDR1 as MDHEN and CDR2 as SYDVKM. The CDR3 contains 14 residues. Trimming took off 2 bases at V and 11 bases at J, with 18 bases between the two ends. CDR3 sequence: CASSLGGGGWRAFF. The DNA for the CDR3 is TGTGCCAGCAGTTTAGGTGGGGGGGGCTGGCGGGCTTTCTTT.

The V call is TRBV24-1, the J call TRBJ1-1; D is uncertain. The CDR3 extends over 15 amino acids. V was trimmed by 5 bases and J by 1 base, leaving 13 bases between them. CDR1 and CDR2 (germline): KGHDR, SFDVKD. The CDR3 is CATSAREKKNTEAFF. In DNA form, the CDR3 reads TGTGCCACCAGTGCGCGCGAGAAAAAGAACACTGAAGCTTTCTTT.

V gene TRBV6-5 combines with J gene TRBJ1-1; D may be TRBD1 (5 bases). V was clipped by 9 bases and J by 11 bases, with 19 bases between them. The CDR3 has 12 amino acids. Germline CDR1 and CDR2: MNHEY and SVGAGI. CDR3 residues: CASTGGKDFAFF. In DNA form, the CDR3 reads TGTGCCAGTACAGGCGGAAAGGATTTCGCTTTCTTT.

The chain links TRBV28 to TRBJ2-1; TRBD1 aligns across 7 bases. The germline V gene encodes CDR1 MDHEN and CDR2 SYDVKM. The CDR3 covers 18 residues. V was pared by 10 bases and J by 0 bases, with 18 bases of the junction left unmatched. The CDR3 DNA follows: TGTGCCACCACAGGGGCGGCACCAGGAAAGAGCTCCTACAATGAGCAGTTCTTC. Translation: CATTGAAPGKSSYNEQFF.

This sequence joins TRBV11-3 and TRBJ2-2; TRBD1 is a possible D gene (6 bases). The V gene lost 3 bases and the J gene lost 4 bases, with 18 bases spanning the gap. CDR3 length: 17 residues. The V gene's germline CDR1 is SGHNT and CDR2 YENEEA. The CDR3 spells CASSFATGGRGTGELFF. The CDR3 DNA reads TGTGCCAGCAGCTTCGCGACAGGCGGTCGTGGCACCGGGGAGCTGTTTTTT.